These T cell receptor beta chains were read from a single sample in a study of T cell repertoires in cytomegalovirus infection. Each CDR3 protein is one row after TCRdb ran MiXCR on the reads. The table lists around 350,000 distinct CDR3 sequences, around 18% of them singletons, with around 10% in the top ten. Sequenced input: PBMCs. The source is a human donor in good health (CMV status not recorded). Some clones in this sample may be carry-over from other donors' samples. Both conserved end residues are part of each CDR3. The D gene is left open where the match is weak. Clone size is given for some rows only: seen once, a few or many times, or a class if the clone is expanded.

>many|TRBJ1-5|TRBV28|NA
CASSRDRPIISEPQHF
TGTGCCAGCAGCCGCGACAGGCCAATAATTTCGGAGCCCCAGCATTTT
>many|TRBJ2-3|TRBV7-2|TRBD2
CASSFAAGTTDTQYF
TGTGCCAGCAGCTTTGCAGCGGGGACCACAGATACGCAGTATTTT
>many|TRBJ2-7|TRBV7-2|NA
CASSFRGPYEQYF
TGTGCCAGCAGCTTCCGCGGGCCCTACGAGCAGTACTTC
>many|TRBJ1-2|TRBV2|NA
CASSEDSHYGYTF
TGTGCCAGCAGTGAAGACTCACACTATGGCTACACCTTC
>many|TRBJ1-5|TRBV7-9|NA
CASSLQDQPQHF
TGTGCCAGCAGCTTGCAAGATCAGCCCCAGCATTTT
>NA|TRBJ2-1|TRBV4-1|NA
CASSLAPGDEQFF
TGCGCCAGCAGCCTAGCACCAGGGGATGAGCAGTTCTTC
>NA|TRBJ2-4|TRBV6-1|NA
CASLPYGENIQYF
TGTGCCAGCCTACCATACGGGGAAAACATTCAGTACTTC
>many|TRBJ2-3|TRBV7-8|NA
CASTRSLAQRTDTQYF
TGTGCCAGCACCCGATCACTAGCCCAACGCACAGATACGCAGTATTTT
>NA|TRBJ2-7|TRBV2|NA
CASSGLAESSYEQYF
TGTGCCAGCAGTGGGCTGGCGGAGAGCTCCTACGAGCAGTACTTC
>NA|TRBJ2-7|TRBV7-2|NA
CASSVRDIYEQYF
TGTGCCAGCAGTGTGAGGGATATCTACGAGCAGTACTTC
>NA|TRBJ1-2|TRBV2|NA
CASKLEPNYGYTF
TGTGCCAGCAAATTAGAACCTAACTATGGCTACACCTTC
>few|TRBJ2-7|TRBV6-2/TRBV6-3|NA
CASSYMEGSYEQYF
TGTGCCAGCAGTTACATGGAGGGATCCTACGAGCAGTACTTC
>many|TRBJ2-7|TRBV7-6|NA
CASSLGIDYEQYF
TGTGCCAGCAGCTTAGGGATAGACTACGAGCAGTACTTC
>many|TRBJ1-1|TRBV7-2|NA
CASSSLGVHTEAFF
TGTGCCAGCAGCTCACTCGGAGTCCACACTGAAGCTTTCTTT
>many|TRBJ1-1|TRBV2|NA
CASTRDNMNTEAFF
TGTGCCAGCACACGGGACAACATGAACACTGAAGCTTTCTTT
>NA|TRBJ1-6|TRBV20-1|TRBD1
CSARAGGEDSPLHF
TGCAGTGCTAGGGCAGGGGGCGAGGATTCACCCCTCCACTTT
>NA|TRBJ2-3|TRBV29-1|NA
CSVVGAEDTQYF
TGCAGCGTTGTCGGCGCGGAAGATACGCAGTATTTT
>many|TRBJ1-3|TRBV19|TRBD1
CASRVTGSGNTIYF
TGTGCCAGTAGGGTGACAGGGTCTGGAAACACCATATATTTT
>NA|TRBJ1-2|TRBV6-5|NA
CASRTSGHGGYTF
TGTGCCAGCAGAACCTCAGGCCATGGGGGCTACACCTTC
>NA|TRBJ1-2|TRBV5-5|TRBD1
CASSTPGGDGYTF
TGTGCCAGCAGCACCCCAGGGGGTGACGGCTACACCTTC
>many|TRBJ2-5|TRBV7-6|NA
CASSSVGGGLQETQYF
TGTGCCAGCAGCTCGGTGGGGGGGGGGCTCCAAGAGACCCAGTACTTC
>few|TRBJ2-1|TRBV12-3/TRBV12-4|TRBD2
CASSQIAGGQNEQFF
TGTGCCAGCAGTCAGATAGCGGGAGGACAGAATGAGCAGTTCTTC
>many|TRBJ2-5|TRBV6-2/TRBV6-3|TRBD2
CASSYSIAGVGETQYF
TGTGCCAGCAGTTACTCGATAGCGGGAGTAGGCGAGACCCAGTACTTC
>many|TRBJ1-2|TRBV2|TRBD1
CASRKDRGRKDGYTF
TGTGCCAGCAGGAAGGACAGGGGGAGAAAGGATGGCTACACCTTC
>NA|TRBJ1-2|TRBV12-3/TRBV12-4|TRBD1
CASSPTTGSGYTF
TGTGCCAGCAGTCCGACGACAGGGAGTGGCTACACCTTC
>many|TRBJ2-1|TRBV5-5|TRBD1
CASSSGTGDWDEQFF
TGTGCCAGCAGCTCCGGGACAGGGGATTGGGATGAGCAGTTCTTC
>NA|TRBJ2-1|TRBV2|TRBD2
CASNWAGAGNEQFF
TGTGCCAGCAACTGGGCGGGAGCCGGGAATGAGCAGTTCTTC
>many|TRBJ1-5|TRBV7-2|TRBD1
CASSSTGGEGQPQHF
TGTGCCAGCAGCTCGACAGGGGGCGAGGGTCAGCCCCAGCATTTT
>many|TRBJ2-3|TRBV27|NA
CASSFVPVLTDTQYF
TGTGCCAGCAGTTTCGTGCCTGTACTCACAGATACGCAGTATTTT
>many|TRBJ2-7|TRBV7-2|NA
CASSLGSLVQFF
TGTGCCAGCAGCTTAGGTTCGCTAGTTCAATTTTTC
>many|TRBJ2-7|TRBV7-2|NA
CASSAIGGYSYEQYF
TGTGCCAGCAGCGCCATTGGGGGATACTCCTACGAGCAGTACTTC
>NA|TRBJ1-4|TRBV29-1|NA
CSARGEKLFF
TGCAGTGCCCGAGGTGAAAAACTGTTTTTT